This TCR beta chain was sequenced in a study of regulatory T cells in long-lasting Graves disease. General observations from the study: Authors noted too few samples as a limitation.

This sample's time point: newly diagnosed GD, antithyroid drugs for less than 3 months. Following extraction of RNA from PBMCs, that RNA was used to make the TCR library. It was by American Thyroid Association guidelines that Graves' disease was diagnosed. Patients all came to the study from an endocrinology department in Xi'an, China. With respect to this clonotype: The antigen is unknown.

Germline V gene data show CDR1 as LGHNA and CDR2 as YSLEER. After removal of 3 bases from V and 5 bases from J, the junction contained 10 bases not matched to a gene. The CDR3 is made up of 17 amino acids. The TCR beta library used iRepertoire HTBI primers with Arm-PCR amplification of CDR3. TCRdb re-analysed the multiplex PCR reads in MiXCR, keeping a single row per CDR3 protein. The sample records 300,000 to 400,000 distinct CDR3 sequences, 15% to 18% being singletons. Sequencing was performed on peripheral blood mononuclear cells (PBMCs), taken at new diagnosis, from a patient treated with antithyroid drugs. The rearrangement uses TRBV4-3 and TRBJ2-1; 10 nucleotides agree with TRBD2. The source of this sequence is a female donor with Graves disease. CDR3 DNA sequence: TGCGCCAGCAGCCATGCAATTAGCGGGAGGTCCCACAATGAGCAGTTCTTC. The encoded protein is CASSHAISGRSHNEQFF.